A single sample gave rise to the 10 T cell receptor beta chains below, sequenced in a study of T cell responses to AZD1222 COVID-19 vaccine. Generated by immunoSEQ multiplex PCR, the TCRdb table keeps only in-frame clones and is missing some. The data contain over 100,000 clones, roughly 87% of them singletons. Source: peripheral blood, taken on day 0 of MenACWY control vaccination. Source of these receptors: an adult in good health.

The chain uses TRBV7-2 and TRBJ2-3; D could derive from TRBD1 or TRBD2 (5 bases each). Trimming removed 4 bases from V and 8 bases from J, with 16 bases in between. CDR1 is SGHTA, CDR2 FQGNSA, per germline. The CDR3 runs 14 residues. CDR3 protein: CASSSSGTLGTQYF. For the CDR3, the DNA is TGTGCCAGCAGCTCCTCCGGGACCCTGGGTACGCAGTATTTT.

V usage is TRBV10-3 and J usage is TRBJ1-4; tentatively, D is TRBD1 (5 bases). The CDR3 consists of 17 residues. Germline V gene sequence: CDR1 ENHRY, CDR2 SYGVKD. The V end was cut by 0 bases, the J end by 4 bases, with 15 bases between. CDR3 region: CAISESVGQGGNEKLFF. The CDR3 nucleotides read TGTGCCATCAGTGAGTCAGTCGGGCAGGGCGGTAATGAAAAACTGTTTTTT.

The chain has TRBV7-2 and TRBJ2-3; TRBD2 matches at 9 bases. This CDR3 comprises 17 residues. With 4 bases clipped from V and 9 bases from J, the junction kept 17 bases outside the gene matches. Germline assignment: CDR1 SGHTA and CDR2 FQGNSA. CDR3 region: CASSSPPASGGPCTQYF. CDR3 bases: TGTGCCAGCAGCTCACCTCCGGCCAGCGGGGGGCCGTGCACGCAGTATTTT.

This chain joins TRBV4-3 and TRBJ1-1, with D possibly being TRBD1 (5 bases). The ends were cut back, 0 bases at V and 4 bases at J, with 24 bases in the middle. CDR1 and CDR2 from the germline V gene are LGHNA and YSLEER. This CDR3 has 19 residues. CDR3: CASSQDHGGGGFRGTEAFF. The CDR3 nucleotides are TGCGCCAGCAGCCAAGATCATGGTGGGGGAGGGTTTCGGGGCACTGAAGCTTTCTTT.

This clone has a handful of counts. The sample contains more than one DNA sequence encoding this CDR3. The chain employs TRBV6-1 and TRBJ1-4, with D tentatively TRBD1 (6 bases). Per the germline V gene, CDR1 is MNHNS and CDR2 is SASEGT. CDR3 length: 14 amino acids. V was clipped by 2 bases and J by 7 bases, with 11 bases between them. Written as DNA, the CDR3 is TGTGCCAGCAGTGAATTGGGGGCGGGTGAAAAACTGTTTTTT. Protein sequence: CASSELGAGEKLFF.

The DNA of the CDR3 is TGTGCCAGCAGTCGATCCGGGACAGAATACGACACTGAAGCTTTCTTT. Translating it yields CASSRSGTEYDTEAFF. V and J are TRBV6-6 and TRBJ1-1; 7 bases agree with TRBD1. Unmatched junction bases numbered 12, after V lost 5 bases and J lost 3 bases. The CDR3 sequence is 16 residues long. Germline V gene sequence: CDR1 MNHNY, CDR2 SVGAGI (reference sequence).

The rearrangement uses TRBV25-1 and TRBJ1-4; TRBD1 might be the D (5 bases). There are 14 residues in the CDR3. V was pared by 6 bases and J by 4 bases, with 12 bases between. Germline assignment: CDR1 MGHDK and CDR2 SYGVNS. CDR3 sequence (DNA): TGTGCCAGCAGGGGAGACAGAAATAATGAAAAACTGTTTTTT. Its protein product is CASRGDRNNEKLFF.

This sequence joins TRBV14 and TRBJ2-1, with D possibly being TRBD1 (5 bases). The V and J ends lost 0 bases and 15 bases respectively, with 15 bases between them. CDR1 is SGHDN and CDR2 is FVKESK in the germline V gene. This CDR3 comprises 13 residues. The chain's CDR3 is CASSQETRSGAFF. The CDR3 DNA reads as TGTGCCAGCAGCCAAGAGACGAGGAGTGGGGCGTTCTTC.

The gene calls are TRBV5-8 and TRBJ2-1; D may be TRBD1 (6 bases). V lost 7 bases and J lost 15, with 20 bases in between. The CDR3 loop spans 12 amino acids. The germline gives CDR1 SGHTS, CDR2 YDEGEE. For the CDR3, the DNA is TGTGCCAGCCGTCTTTTGGGGACACGTAGGTTCTTC. It specifies CASRLLGTRRFF.

The chain combines TRBV6-4 with TRBJ2-1, with 8 bases matching TRBD2. In germline, CDR1 is MRHNA, CDR2 SNTAGT. The CDR3 extends over 18 amino acids. With 0 bases clipped from V and 4 bases from J, the junction kept 11 bases outside the gene matches. CDR3 DNA sequence: TGTGCCAGCAGTGACTCACCAAACGGACTAGCTTCATACAATGAGCAGTTCTTC. Encoded protein: CASSDSPNGLASYNEQFF.